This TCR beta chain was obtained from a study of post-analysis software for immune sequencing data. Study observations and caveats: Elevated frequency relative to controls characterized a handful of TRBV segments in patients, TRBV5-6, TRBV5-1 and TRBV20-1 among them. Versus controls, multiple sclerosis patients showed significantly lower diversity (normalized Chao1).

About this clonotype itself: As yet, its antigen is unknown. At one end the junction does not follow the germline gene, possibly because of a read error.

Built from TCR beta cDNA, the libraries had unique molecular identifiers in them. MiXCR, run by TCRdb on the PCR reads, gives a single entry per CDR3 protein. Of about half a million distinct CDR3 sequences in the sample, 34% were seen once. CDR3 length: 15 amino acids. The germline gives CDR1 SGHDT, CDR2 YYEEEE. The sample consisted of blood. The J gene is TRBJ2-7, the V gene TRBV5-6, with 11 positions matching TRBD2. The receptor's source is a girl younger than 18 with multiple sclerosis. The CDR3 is CVSSSRRLAGWAQYF. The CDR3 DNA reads TGTGTCAGCAGCTCCCGGCGACTAGCGGGGTGGGCCCAGTACTTC.